These T cell receptor beta chains were read from a single sample in a study of naive and memory T cell subsets. Via MiXCR, TCRdb re-called the 5' RACE reads, giving one row per CDR3 protein. Among about 22,000 distinct CDR3 sequences listed, about 4% were seen once. The receptors here all came from a male donor in good health. Each CDR3 is given with its conserved first and last residue. The D gene is left open where the match is weak. Clone sizes are given selectively: once, few, many, or a class where the clone is expanded.

v_gene: TRBV7-9; j_gene: TRBJ2-2; d_gene: TRBD1; abundance: many; CDR3nt: TGTGCCAGCAGAGAGGGACAGACGAACACCGGGGAGCTGTTTTTT; CDR3aa: CASREGQTNTGELFF
v_gene: TRBV29-1; j_gene: TRBJ2-6; d_gene: TRBD1; abundance: many; CDR3nt: TGCAGCGCCTCCCCACAGGGGTCTGGGGCCAACGTCCTGACTTTC; CDR3aa: CSASPQGSGANVLTF
v_gene: TRBV6-6; j_gene: TRBJ1-5; d_gene: TRBD1; abundance: many; CDR3nt: TGTGCCAGCAGTCACATTTCAGGGGGAAGCAATCAGCCCCAGCATTTT; CDR3aa: CASSHISGGSNQPQHF
v_gene: TRBV9; j_gene: TRBJ2-3; d_gene: TRBD2; abundance: many; CDR3nt: TGTGCCAGCAGCCCCGGGACTAGCGGCACAGATACGCAGTATTTT; CDR3aa: CASSPGTSGTDTQYF
v_gene: TRBV12-3/TRBV12-4; j_gene: TRBJ2-7; d_gene: -; abundance: many; CDR3nt: TGTGCCAGCAGTTTAGCCAGGGGAAGGCCGGGGCGGGACTACGAGCAGTACTTC; CDR3aa: CASSLARGRPGRDYEQYF
v_gene: TRBV5-1; j_gene: TRBJ2-3; d_gene: TRBD1; abundance: many; CDR3nt: TGCGCCAGCAGCGAGGACAGGGATACGCAGTATTTT; CDR3aa: CASSEDRDTQYF
v_gene: TRBV7-9; j_gene: TRBJ2-1; d_gene: -; abundance: many; CDR3nt: TGTGCCAGCACCCCAGGGGGGCGGGGGAGCTCCTACAATGAGCAGTTCTTC; CDR3aa: CASTPGGRGSSYNEQFF
v_gene: TRBV5-1; j_gene: TRBJ1-5; d_gene: -; abundance: many; CDR3nt: TGCGCCAGCAGCTTGTTGGGGGTGGGTCAGCCCCAGCATTTT; CDR3aa: CASSLLGVGQPQHF
v_gene: TRBV11-2; j_gene: TRBJ2-3; d_gene: -; abundance: many; CDR3nt: TGTGCCAGCAGCCCGAGCGGGGATACGCAGTATTTT; CDR3aa: CASSPSGDTQYF
v_gene: TRBV19; j_gene: TRBJ2-2; d_gene: -; abundance: many; CDR3nt: TGTGCCAGTAGTATGGCAAGTCTAGGCGCCGGGGAGCTGTTTTTT; CDR3aa: CASSMASLGAGELFF
v_gene: TRBV29-1; j_gene: TRBJ2-5; d_gene: -; abundance: few; CDR3nt: TGCAGCGTTGAATCGCCAAAGGAGACCCAGTACTTC; CDR3aa: CSVESPKETQYF
v_gene: TRBV29-1; j_gene: TRBJ2-4; d_gene: -; abundance: many; CDR3nt: TGCAGCGTTGATGGCGGCGAAAACATTCAGTACTTC; CDR3aa: CSVDGGENIQYF
v_gene: TRBV9; j_gene: TRBJ2-6; d_gene: -; abundance: medium-sized; CDR3nt: TGTGCCAGCAGCGTAGTTTCGGGTGGGGCCAACGTCCTGACTTTC; CDR3aa: CASSVVSGGANVLTF
v_gene: TRBV27; j_gene: TRBJ2-7; d_gene: -; abundance: medium-sized; CDR3nt: TGTGCCAGCAGTTTCGGCAGGGGTTACTACGAGCAGTACTTC; CDR3aa: CASSFGRGYYEQYF
v_gene: TRBV29-1; j_gene: TRBJ1-5; d_gene: -; abundance: many; CDR3nt: TGCAGCGTTGCATACGATAGCAATCAGCCCCAGCATTTT; CDR3aa: CSVAYDSNQPQHF
v_gene: TRBV29-1; j_gene: TRBJ2-3; d_gene: TRBD2; abundance: many; CDR3nt: TGCAGCGTTGAAGAGATTCCTTTAGCGGGGGGGTATACGCAGTATTTT; CDR3aa: CSVEEIPLAGGYTQYF
v_gene: TRBV6-5; j_gene: TRBJ2-3; d_gene: -; abundance: many; CDR3nt: TGTGCCACCCGAGACGGGTCCGTCACAGATACGCAGTATTTT; CDR3aa: CATRDGSVTDTQYF
v_gene: TRBV7-8; j_gene: TRBJ1-1; d_gene: -; abundance: many; CDR3nt: TGTGCCAGCAGCTTATCGTTGGGGCGCGACACTGAAGCTTTCTTT; CDR3aa: CASSLSLGRDTEAFF
v_gene: TRBV11-3; j_gene: TRBJ1-5; d_gene: -; abundance: many; CDR3nt: TGTGCCAGCAGCCTTAGTGGAATTAACAATCAGCCCCAGCATTTT; CDR3aa: CASSLSGINNQPQHF
v_gene: TRBV20-1; j_gene: TRBJ2-3; d_gene: -; abundance: many; CDR3nt: TGCAGTGCTAGACCTACCACAGATACGCAGTATTTT; CDR3aa: CSARPTTDTQYF
v_gene: TRBV6-5; j_gene: TRBJ1-5; d_gene: TRBD1; abundance: many; CDR3nt: TGTGCCAGCAGTACTAAGGGGGCAAGAGCGAATCAGCCCCAGCATTTT; CDR3aa: CASSTKGARANQPQHF
v_gene: TRBV5-1; j_gene: TRBJ2-5; d_gene: -; abundance: medium-sized; CDR3nt: TGCGCCAGCAGCAACCTGGGGGGCGAGGGAGAGACCCAGTACTTC; CDR3aa: CASSNLGGEGETQYF
v_gene: TRBV2; j_gene: TRBJ1-6; d_gene: -; abundance: many; CDR3nt: TGTGCCAGCTGGATTGAAAGGGCACTTAATTCACCCCTCCACTTT; CDR3aa: CASWIERALNSPLHF
v_gene: TRBV29-1; j_gene: TRBJ1-5; d_gene: -; abundance: many; CDR3nt: TGCAGCGTTGGGTCTCAGCCCCAGCATTTT; CDR3aa: CSVGSQPQHF
v_gene: TRBV11-3; j_gene: TRBJ2-3; d_gene: -; abundance: many; CDR3nt: TGTGCCAGCAGCGATGCGACAAACACAGATACGCAGTATTTT; CDR3aa: CASSDATNTDTQYF
v_gene: TRBV4-2; j_gene: TRBJ2-3; d_gene: -; abundance: many; CDR3nt: TGTGCCAGCAGCCAAGACCTAGAGGGGGGTAGAGATACGCAGTATTTT; CDR3aa: CASSQDLEGGRDTQYF
v_gene: TRBV5-5; j_gene: TRBJ1-1; d_gene: TRBD1; abundance: many; CDR3nt: TGTGCCAGCAGCCCCCCGGGACAGGGGATCACTGAAGCTTTCTTT; CDR3aa: CASSPPGQGITEAFF
v_gene: TRBV10-1; j_gene: TRBJ2-3; d_gene: TRBD2; abundance: many; CDR3nt: TGCGCCAGCAGTGAGTCACTGGGCGCGGGAGGGACAGATACGCAGTATTTT; CDR3aa: CASSESLGAGGTDTQYF
v_gene: TRBV11-2; j_gene: TRBJ2-7; d_gene: TRBD2; abundance: many; CDR3nt: TGTGCCAGCAGCTTAGTGCAGCGGGGCCTGGGGTACGAGCAGTACTTC; CDR3aa: CASSLVQRGLGYEQYF
v_gene: TRBV2; j_gene: TRBJ2-1; d_gene: -; abundance: many; CDR3nt: TGTGCCAGCAGTAACGGGGTGGACAATGAGCAGTTCTTC; CDR3aa: CASSNGVDNEQFF
v_gene: TRBV27; j_gene: TRBJ1-1; d_gene: -; abundance: many; CDR3nt: TGTGCCAGCGGATCACAGGGCCTCTTTGCTGAAGCTTTCTTT; CDR3aa: CASGSQGLFAEAFF
v_gene: TRBV5-5; j_gene: TRBJ2-3; d_gene: -; abundance: many; CDR3nt: TGTGCCAGCAGGGGCCTTACGGGGGCTAGCACAGATACGCAGTATTTT; CDR3aa: CASRGLTGASTDTQYF
v_gene: TRBV25-1; j_gene: TRBJ2-7; d_gene: -; abundance: many; CDR3nt: TGTGCCAGCAGTGAGGCAGGGACCCCCTACGAGCAGTACTTC; CDR3aa: CASSEAGTPYEQYF
v_gene: TRBV7-8; j_gene: TRBJ1-5; d_gene: -; abundance: many; CDR3nt: TGTGCCAGCAGCCCTACACGGGCTCAGCCCCAGCATTTT; CDR3aa: CASSPTRAQPQHF
v_gene: TRBV19; j_gene: TRBJ1-1; d_gene: -; abundance: many; CDR3nt: TGTGCCAGTAGTTCCCAGGGAATGAACACTGAAGCTTTCTTT; CDR3aa: CASSSQGMNTEAFF
v_gene: TRBV28; j_gene: TRBJ1-2; d_gene: -; abundance: many; CDR3nt: TGTGCCAGCAACGGTAGCCCGGTAATTAACTATGGCTACACCTTC; CDR3aa: CASNGSPVINYGYTF
v_gene: TRBV11-2; j_gene: TRBJ1-1; d_gene: TRBD1; abundance: many; CDR3nt: TGTGCCAGCAGCCAGGACAGGGCGGGCACTGAAGCTTTCTTT; CDR3aa: CASSQDRAGTEAFF
v_gene: TRBV6-7; j_gene: TRBJ1-2; d_gene: -; abundance: many; CDR3nt: TGTGCCAGCAGTTACCGAGGTGCGGGCTATGGCTACACCTTC; CDR3aa: CASSYRGAGYGYTF
v_gene: TRBV7-9; j_gene: TRBJ2-1; d_gene: TRBD1; abundance: many; CDR3nt: TGTGCCAGCAGCCCTCGGACAGGGCACTCCTACAATGAGCAGTTCTTC; CDR3aa: CASSPRTGHSYNEQFF
v_gene: TRBV6-1; j_gene: TRBJ1-3; d_gene: TRBD1; abundance: many; CDR3nt: TGTGCCAGCAGGGAAGGACAGGGCTCTGGAAACACCATATATTTT; CDR3aa: CASREGQGSGNTIYF
v_gene: TRBV4-1; j_gene: TRBJ2-7; d_gene: -; abundance: many; CDR3nt: TGCGCCAGCAGCCAAGATTGGCCGGGCGGCGGGTCCTACGAGCAGTACTTC; CDR3aa: CASSQDWPGGGSYEQYF
v_gene: TRBV24-1; j_gene: TRBJ2-2; d_gene: -; abundance: many; CDR3nt: TGTGCCACCAGATCACAGGGAGCCACCGGGGAGCTGTTTTTT; CDR3aa: CATRSQGATGELFF
v_gene: TRBV14; j_gene: TRBJ2-1; d_gene: -; abundance: many; CDR3nt: TGTGCCAGCAGCCAAACCTCACGGGAAAGTGAGCAGTTCTTC; CDR3aa: CASSQTSRESEQFF
v_gene: TRBV7-9; j_gene: TRBJ1-5; d_gene: -; abundance: many; CDR3nt: TGTGCCGGGTCTAACCTTAGCAATCAGCCCCAGCATTTT; CDR3aa: CAGSNLSNQPQHF
v_gene: TRBV3-1; j_gene: TRBJ2-5; d_gene: -; abundance: many; CDR3nt: TGTGCCAGCAGCCAAGACGTATCGTCCCAGTACTTC; CDR3aa: CASSQDVSSQYF
v_gene: TRBV2; j_gene: TRBJ2-7; d_gene: -; abundance: many; CDR3nt: TGTGCCAGCAGTGATTTAAGAGGGGCGGGCGAGCAGTACTTC; CDR3aa: CASSDLRGAGEQYF
v_gene: TRBV6-6; j_gene: TRBJ2-5; d_gene: -; abundance: many; CDR3nt: TGTGCCAGCCAAGAGACCCAGTACTTC; CDR3aa: CASQETQYF
v_gene: TRBV18; j_gene: TRBJ2-7; d_gene: -; abundance: many; CDR3nt: TGTGCCAGCTCACCACCGGCACGGAGCTCCTACGAGCAGTACTTC; CDR3aa: CASSPPARSSYEQYF
v_gene: TRBV3-1; j_gene: TRBJ2-1; d_gene: -; abundance: -; CDR3nt: TGTGCCAGCAGCCCGTTGGACAATGAGCAGTTCTTC; CDR3aa: CASSPLDNEQFF
v_gene: TRBV9; j_gene: TRBJ2-7; d_gene: TRBD2; abundance: many; CDR3nt: TGTGCCAGCAGCGTTACCGGGACTAGCGGGAGTGGCGAGCAGTACTTC; CDR3aa: CASSVTGTSGSGEQYF
v_gene: TRBV20-1; j_gene: TRBJ2-1; d_gene: -; abundance: many; CDR3nt: TGCAGTGCGGATTATACGCGAGGGGGACGGTACAATGAGCAGTTCTTC; CDR3aa: CSADYTRGGRYNEQFF
v_gene: TRBV6-5; j_gene: TRBJ1-2; d_gene: -; abundance: many; CDR3nt: TGTGCCAGCAGTTACCGGGGCCAGACCGGCTACACCTTC; CDR3aa: CASSYRGQTGYTF
v_gene: TRBV12-3/TRBV12-4; j_gene: TRBJ2-3; d_gene: -; abundance: many; CDR3nt: TGTGCCAGCACCCTATCATGGGGGGGCCTTACAGATACGCAGTATTTT; CDR3aa: CASTLSWGGLTDTQYF
v_gene: TRBV6-2/TRBV6-3; j_gene: TRBJ2-1; d_gene: TRBD2; abundance: many; CDR3nt: TGTGCCAGCAGTTACACCCCCTGGACTAGCGGGGTTAAGGATGAGCAGTTCTTC; CDR3aa: CASSYTPWTSGVKDEQFF